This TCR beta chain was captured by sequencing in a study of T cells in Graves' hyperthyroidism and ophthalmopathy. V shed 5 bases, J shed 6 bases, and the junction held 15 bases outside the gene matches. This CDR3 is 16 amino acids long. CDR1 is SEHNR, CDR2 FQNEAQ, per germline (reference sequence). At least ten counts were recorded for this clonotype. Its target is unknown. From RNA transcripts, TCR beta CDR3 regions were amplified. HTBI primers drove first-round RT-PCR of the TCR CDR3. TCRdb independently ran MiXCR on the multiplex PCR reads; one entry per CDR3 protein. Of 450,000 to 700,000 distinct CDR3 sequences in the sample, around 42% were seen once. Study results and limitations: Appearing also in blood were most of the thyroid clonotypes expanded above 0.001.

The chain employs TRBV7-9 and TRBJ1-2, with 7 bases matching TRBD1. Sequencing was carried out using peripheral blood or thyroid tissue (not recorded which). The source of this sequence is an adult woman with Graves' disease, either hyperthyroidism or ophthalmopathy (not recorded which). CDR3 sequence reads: CASSPNIKGAWDGYTF. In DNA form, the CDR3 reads TGTGCCAGCAGCCCGAACATAAAGGGGGCATGGGATGGCTACACCTTC.